This entry is about one T cell receptor (beta chain). The antigen is not known. Germline V gene data show CDR1 as LNHDA and CDR2 as SQIVND (reference sequence). With 5 bases removed from V and 5 bases from J, the gap between germline ends came to 15 bases. This CDR3 contains 15 residues. One or more pre-ART and two or more post-ART PBMC samples were available from each donor. The libraries were made with immunoSEQ v3.0 at survey level. Target depth was 40,000-50,000 T-cell genomes per sample. The method was immunoSEQ multiplex PCR; TCRdb's version includes in-frame clones alone and lacks a portion of them. This sample yields about 36,000 clones, of which 80% are seen a single time; 5.8% belongs to the top ten. The data originate from a study of long-term antiretroviral therapy in people with HIV. General observations from the study: Pre-ART clonal expansions dominated every time point's repertoire.

The TCR sequence derives from a man aged 25-45 years with HIV. The starting material was unsorted PBMCs, obtained 3.4 years after starting antiretroviral therapy. This chain uses TRBV19 with TRBJ2-2; possibly TRBD1 for D (6 bases). The CDR3 region has the DNA TGTGCCAGTAGTTATCAGGGGTTCGGGACCGGGGAGCTGTTTTTT. This translates into CASSYQGFGTGELFF.